These T cell receptor beta chains were read from a single sample in a study of shared clonotypes between healthy human individuals. Clones were sequenced by immunoSEQ multiplex PCR, and TCRdb holds only the in-frame ones, with some missing. The sample lists some 320,000 clones, around 87% occurring once. Material for sequencing was memory CD8+ T cells sorted from blood. The receptors shown here come from a man younger than 35 in good health. The CDR3 runs from the conserved cysteine through the conserved F or W. D genes are given only for firm matches. Clone size is not always given. Where it is, it says once, few, many or a class for expanded clones.

J | size | V | D | CDR3 | DNA
TRBJ2-4 | few | TRBV28 | - | CASSVNRNIQYF | TGTGCCAGCAGTGTCAACAGAAACATTCAGTACTTC
TRBJ2-7 | - | TRBV7-8 | - | CASSPRTASFEQYF | TGTGCCAGCAGCCCAAGGACAGCCTCCTTCGAGCAGTACTTC
TRBJ1-2 | - | TRBV19 | - | CATEGQNHYGYTF | TGTGCCACTGAAGGACAGAATCACTATGGCTACACCTTC
TRBJ2-7 | - | TRBV10-2 | - | CAGGDGFYEQYF | TGCGCCGGGGGAGACGGATTCTACGAGCAGTACTTC
TRBJ1-6 | - | TRBV27 | TRBD1 | CASSLGTDNSPLHF | TGTGCCAGCAGTTTAGGGACAGATAATTCACCCCTCCACTTT
TRBJ2-3 | - | TRBV2 | TRBD1 | CASRTGNGPDTQYF | TGTGCCAGCAGGACAGGGAACGGTCCAGATACGCAGTATTTT
TRBJ2-7 | - | TRBV19 | TRBD1 | CASSIGRGWEQYF | TGTGCCAGTAGTATTGGCAGGGGGTGGGAGCAGTACTTC
TRBJ2-1 | - | TRBV6-4 | TRBD1 | CASSDPNRGEQFF | TGTGCCAGCAGTGACCCTAACAGGGGTGAGCAGTTCTTC
TRBJ1-4 | once | TRBV30 | - | CAWSVMARGEKLFF | TGTGCCTGGAGTGTTATGGCGCGGGGTGAAAAACTGTTTTTT
TRBJ2-5 | - | TRBV7-6 | TRBD2 | CASSPTSGVNLGETQYF | TGTGCCAGCAGCCCGACTAGCGGGGTCAATCTGGGAGAGACCCAGTACTTC
TRBJ1-1 | - | TRBV7-9 | - | CASSHSQTGNTEAFF | TGTGCCAGCAGCCATTCTCAGACAGGGAACACTGAAGCTTTCTTT
TRBJ2-7 | - | TRBV5-1 | - | CASSLRQGSYEQYF | TGCGCCAGCAGCTTGCGCCAGGGGTCCTACGAGCAGTACTTC
TRBJ2-1 | - | TRBV5-4 | - | CASSLETYNEQFF | TGTGCCAGCAGCTTGGAAACCTACAATGAGCAGTTCTTC
TRBJ2-7 | - | TRBV2 | - | CASSAGIGREQYF | TGTGCCAGCAGTGCGGGAATCGGTAGGGAGCAGTACTTC
TRBJ2-7 | - | TRBV5-4 | TRBD1 | CASSRRAGGHEQYF | TGTGCCAGCAGCCGGCGGGCAGGGGGCCACGAGCAGTACTTC